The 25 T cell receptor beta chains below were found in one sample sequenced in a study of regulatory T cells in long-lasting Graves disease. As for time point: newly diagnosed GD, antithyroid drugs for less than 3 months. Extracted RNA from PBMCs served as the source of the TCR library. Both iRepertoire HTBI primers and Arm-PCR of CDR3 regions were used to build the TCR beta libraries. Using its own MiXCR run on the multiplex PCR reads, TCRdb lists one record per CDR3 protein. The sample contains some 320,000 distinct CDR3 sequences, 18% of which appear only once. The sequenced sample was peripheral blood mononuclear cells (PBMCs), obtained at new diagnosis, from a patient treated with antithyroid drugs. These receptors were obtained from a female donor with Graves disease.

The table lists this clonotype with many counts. This chain's CDR3 is CASSFMAGLRVETQYF. CDR3 bases: TGTGCCAGCAGTTTTATGGCGGGACTCAGGGTGGAGACCCAGTACTTC. The V call is TRBV12-3 or TRBV12-4, the J call TRBJ2-5, with a weak D call TRBD2 (6 bases). The CDR3 extends over 16 amino acids. V lost 3 bases and J 5 bases, leaving 19 bases between the germline ends.

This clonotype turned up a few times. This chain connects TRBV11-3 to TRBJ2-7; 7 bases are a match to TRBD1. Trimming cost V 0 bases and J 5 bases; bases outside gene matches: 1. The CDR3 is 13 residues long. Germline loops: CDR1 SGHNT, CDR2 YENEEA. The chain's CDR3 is CASSLDTGDEQYF. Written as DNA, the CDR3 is TGTGCCAGCAGCTTAGATACAGGGGACGAGCAGTACTTC.

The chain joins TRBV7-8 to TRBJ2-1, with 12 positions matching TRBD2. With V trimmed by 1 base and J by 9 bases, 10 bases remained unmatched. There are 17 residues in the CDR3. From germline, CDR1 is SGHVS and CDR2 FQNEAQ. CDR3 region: CASSLVGARTSGTEQFF. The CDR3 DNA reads TGTGCCAGCAGCTTAGTGGGGGCGCGGACTAGCGGGACTGAGCAGTTCTTC. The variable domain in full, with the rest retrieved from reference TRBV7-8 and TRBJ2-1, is GAGVSQSPRYKVAKRGQDVALRCDPISGHVSLFWYQQALGQGPEFLTYFQNEAQLDKSGLPSDRFFAERPEGSVSTLKIQRTQQEDSAVYLCASSLVGARTSGTEQFFGPGTRLTVL.

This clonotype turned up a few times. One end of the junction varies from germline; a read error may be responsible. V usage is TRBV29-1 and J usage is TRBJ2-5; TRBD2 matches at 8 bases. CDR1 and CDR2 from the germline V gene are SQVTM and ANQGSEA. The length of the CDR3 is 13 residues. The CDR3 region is CSAVTSEEETRYF. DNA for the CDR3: TGCAGCGCCGTGACTAGCGAGGAAGAGACCCGGTACTTC. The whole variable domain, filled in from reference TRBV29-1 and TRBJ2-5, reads SAVISQKPSRDICQRGTSLTIQCQVDSQVTMMFWYRQQPGQSLTLIATANQGSEATYESGFVIDKFPISRPNLTFSTLTVSNMSPEDSSIYLCSAVTSEEETRYFGPGTRLLVL.

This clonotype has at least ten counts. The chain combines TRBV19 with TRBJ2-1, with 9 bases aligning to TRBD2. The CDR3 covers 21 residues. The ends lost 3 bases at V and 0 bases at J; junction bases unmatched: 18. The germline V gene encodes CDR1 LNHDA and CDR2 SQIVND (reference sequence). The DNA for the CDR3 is TGTGCCAGTAGTATTATCCCGAGCCCGACTAGCGGTCCTAGCTCCTACAATGAGCAGTTCTTC. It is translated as CASSIIPSPTSGPSSYNEQFF. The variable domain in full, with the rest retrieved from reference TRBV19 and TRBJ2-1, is DGGITQSPKYLFRKEGQNVTLSCEQNLNHDAMYWYRQDPGQGLRLIYYSQIVNDFQKGDIAEGYSVSREKKESFPLTVTSAQKNPTAFYLCASSIIPSPTSGPSSYNEQFFGPGTRLTVL.

CDR3 DNA: TGTGCCATCAGTGAAGCGGGGTCTGGGGCCAACGTCCTGACTTTC. It encodes CAISEAGSGANVLTF. The V gene is TRBV10-3, the J gene TRBJ2-6; 7 positions agree with TRBD2. Trimming took 3 bases from V and 1 from J; bases not matched to a gene: 0. The CDR3 spans 15 residues. Per germline, CDR1 ENHRY and CDR2 SYGVKD.

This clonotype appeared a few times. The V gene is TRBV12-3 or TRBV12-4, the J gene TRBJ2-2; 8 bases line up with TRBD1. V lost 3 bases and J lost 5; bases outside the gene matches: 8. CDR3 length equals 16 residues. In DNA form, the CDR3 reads TGTGCCAGCAGTTTCACCGGGACAGGAAGGACCGGGGAGCTGTTTTTT. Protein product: CASSFTGTGRTGELFF.

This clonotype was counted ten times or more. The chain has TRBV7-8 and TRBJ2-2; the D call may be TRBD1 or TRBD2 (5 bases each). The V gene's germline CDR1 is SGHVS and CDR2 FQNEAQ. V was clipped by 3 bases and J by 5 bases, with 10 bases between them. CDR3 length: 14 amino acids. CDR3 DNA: TGTGCCAGCAGCTTGGGACGGGTGACCGGGGAGCTGTTTTTT. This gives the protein CASSLGRVTGELFF.

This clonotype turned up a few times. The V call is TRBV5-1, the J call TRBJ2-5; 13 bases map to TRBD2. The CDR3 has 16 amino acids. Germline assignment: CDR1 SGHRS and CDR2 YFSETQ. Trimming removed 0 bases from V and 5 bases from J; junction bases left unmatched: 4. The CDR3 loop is CASSLGGLAGAETQYF. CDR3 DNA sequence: TGCGCCAGCAGCTTGGGAGGACTAGCGGGAGCGGAGACCCAGTACTTC.

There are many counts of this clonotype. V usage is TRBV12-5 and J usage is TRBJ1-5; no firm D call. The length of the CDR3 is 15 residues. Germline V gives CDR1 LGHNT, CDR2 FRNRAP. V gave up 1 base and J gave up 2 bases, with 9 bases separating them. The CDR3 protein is CASGLEPGGNQPQHF. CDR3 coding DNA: TGTGCTAGTGGTTTGGAGCCGGGTGGCAATCAGCCCCAGCATTTT.

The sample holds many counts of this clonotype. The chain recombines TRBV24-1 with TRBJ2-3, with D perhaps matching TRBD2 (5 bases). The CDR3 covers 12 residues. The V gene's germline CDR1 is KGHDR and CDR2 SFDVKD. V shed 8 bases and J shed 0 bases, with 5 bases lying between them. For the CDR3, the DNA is TGTGCCACCACTAGCAGCACAGATACGCAGTATTTT. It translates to CATTSSTDTQYF.

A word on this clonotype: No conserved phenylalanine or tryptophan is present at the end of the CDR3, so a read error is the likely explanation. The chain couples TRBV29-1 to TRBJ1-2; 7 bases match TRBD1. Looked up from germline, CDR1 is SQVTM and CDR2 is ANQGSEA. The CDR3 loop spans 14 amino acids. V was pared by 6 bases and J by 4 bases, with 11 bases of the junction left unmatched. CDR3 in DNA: TGCAGCGTCGTGGGACAGACCTCTGGCTATGGCTACACCTCC. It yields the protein CSVVGQTSGYGYTS.

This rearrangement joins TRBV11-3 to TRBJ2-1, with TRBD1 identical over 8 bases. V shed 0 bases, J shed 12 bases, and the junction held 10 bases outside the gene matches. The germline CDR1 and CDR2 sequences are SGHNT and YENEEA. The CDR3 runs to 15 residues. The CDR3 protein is CASSLDSGQVRVQFF. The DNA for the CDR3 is TGTGCCAGCAGCTTAGATTCGGGACAGGTGAGGGTGCAGTTCTTC.

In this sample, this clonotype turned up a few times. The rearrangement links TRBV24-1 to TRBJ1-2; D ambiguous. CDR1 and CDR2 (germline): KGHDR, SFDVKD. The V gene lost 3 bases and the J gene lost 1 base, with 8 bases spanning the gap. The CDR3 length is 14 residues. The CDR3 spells CATSDPRRNYGYTF. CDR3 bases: TGTGCCACCAGTGATCCAAGACGTAACTATGGCTACACCTTC.

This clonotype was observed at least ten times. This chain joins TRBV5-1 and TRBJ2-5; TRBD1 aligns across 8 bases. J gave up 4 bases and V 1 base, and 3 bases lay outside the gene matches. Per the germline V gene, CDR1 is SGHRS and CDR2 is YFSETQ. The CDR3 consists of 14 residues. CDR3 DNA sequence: TGCGCCAGCAGCTTGCACGGACAGGGAGAGACCCAGTACTTC. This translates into CASSLHGQGETQYF.

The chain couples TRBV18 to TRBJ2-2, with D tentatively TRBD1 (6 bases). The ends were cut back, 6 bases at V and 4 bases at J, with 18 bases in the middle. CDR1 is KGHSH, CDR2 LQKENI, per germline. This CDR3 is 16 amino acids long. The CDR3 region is CASSHQQGPGTGELFF. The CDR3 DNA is TGTGCCAGCTCCCACCAACAGGGACCGGGCACCGGGGAGCTGTTTTTT.

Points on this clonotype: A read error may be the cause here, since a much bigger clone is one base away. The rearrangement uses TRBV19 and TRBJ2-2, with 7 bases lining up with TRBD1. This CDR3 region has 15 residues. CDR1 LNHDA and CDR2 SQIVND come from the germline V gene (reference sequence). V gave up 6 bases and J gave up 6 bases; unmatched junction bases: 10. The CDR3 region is CASRSDRDGAGELFF. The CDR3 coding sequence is TGTGCCAGTAGGAGCGACAGGGATGGGGCCGGGGAGCTGTTTTTT. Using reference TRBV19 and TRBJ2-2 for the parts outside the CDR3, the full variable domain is DGGITQSPKYLFRKEGQNVTLSCEQNLNHDAMYWYRQDPGQGLRLIYYSQIVNDFQKGDIAEGYSVSREKKESFPLTVTSAQKNPTAFYLCASRSDRDGAGELFFGEGSRLTVL.

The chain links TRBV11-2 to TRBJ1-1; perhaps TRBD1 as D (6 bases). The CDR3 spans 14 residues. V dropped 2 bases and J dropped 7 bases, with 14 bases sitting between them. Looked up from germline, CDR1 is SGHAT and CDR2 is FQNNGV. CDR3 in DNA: TGTGCCAGCAGCTTAATTGAAGGGGGTAGTGAAGCTTTCTTT. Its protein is CASSLIEGGSEAFF.

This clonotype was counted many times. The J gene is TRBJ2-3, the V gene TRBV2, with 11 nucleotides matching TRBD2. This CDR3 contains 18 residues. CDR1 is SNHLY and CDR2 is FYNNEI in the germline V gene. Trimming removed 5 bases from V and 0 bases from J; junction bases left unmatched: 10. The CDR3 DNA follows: TGTGCCAGCAGTCTAGCGGGAGGACTAATACTTAGCACAGATACGCAGTATTTT. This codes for CASSLAGGLILSTDTQYF. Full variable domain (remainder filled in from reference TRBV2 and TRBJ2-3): EPEVTQTPSHQVTQMGQEVILRCVPISNHLYFYWYRQILGQKVEFLVSFYNNEISEKSEIFDDQFSVERPDGSNFTLKIRSTKLEDSAMYFCASSLAGGLILSTDTQYFGPGTRLTVL.

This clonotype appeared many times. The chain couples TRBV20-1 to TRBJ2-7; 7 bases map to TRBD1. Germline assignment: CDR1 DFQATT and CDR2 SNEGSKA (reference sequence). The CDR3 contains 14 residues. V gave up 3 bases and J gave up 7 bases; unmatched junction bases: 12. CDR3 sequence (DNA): TGCAGTGCTAGTGAACCGACAGGGTTCTTTGAGCAGTACTTC. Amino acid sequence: CSASEPTGFFEQYF.

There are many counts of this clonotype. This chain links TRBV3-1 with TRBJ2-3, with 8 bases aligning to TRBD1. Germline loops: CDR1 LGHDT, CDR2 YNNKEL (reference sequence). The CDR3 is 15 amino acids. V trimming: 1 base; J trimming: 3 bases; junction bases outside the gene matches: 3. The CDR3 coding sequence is TGTGCCAGCAGCCAAGGGACAGGGAGGACAGATACGCAGTATTTT. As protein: CASSQGTGRTDTQYF.

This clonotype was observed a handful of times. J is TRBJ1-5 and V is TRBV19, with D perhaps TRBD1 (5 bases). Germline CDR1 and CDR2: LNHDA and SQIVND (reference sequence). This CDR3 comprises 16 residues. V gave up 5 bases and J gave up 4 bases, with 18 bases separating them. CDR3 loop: CASSALDSLVNQPQHF. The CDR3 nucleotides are TGTGCCAGTAGTGCCCTTGACAGTTTAGTAAATCAGCCCCAGCATTTT.

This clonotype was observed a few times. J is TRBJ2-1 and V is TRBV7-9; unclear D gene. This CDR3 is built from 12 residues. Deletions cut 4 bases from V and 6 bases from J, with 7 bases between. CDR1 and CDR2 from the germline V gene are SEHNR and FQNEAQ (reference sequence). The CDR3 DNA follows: TGTGCCAGCAGCTCCCCATCCAATGAGCAGTTCTTC. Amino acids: CASSSPSNEQFF.

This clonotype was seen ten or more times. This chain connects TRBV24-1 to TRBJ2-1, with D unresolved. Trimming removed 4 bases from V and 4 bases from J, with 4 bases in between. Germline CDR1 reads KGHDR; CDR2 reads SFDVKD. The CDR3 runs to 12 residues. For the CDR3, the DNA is TGTGCCACCAGTGAATCGTACAATGAGCAGTTCTTC. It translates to CATSESYNEQFF.

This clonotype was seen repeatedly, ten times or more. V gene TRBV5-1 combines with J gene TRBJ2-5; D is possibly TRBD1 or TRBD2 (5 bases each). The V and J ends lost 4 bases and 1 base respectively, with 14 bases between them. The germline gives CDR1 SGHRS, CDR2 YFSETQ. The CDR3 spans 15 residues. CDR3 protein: CASSLGTAFQETQYF. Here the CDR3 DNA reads TGCGCCAGCAGCCTCGGGACCGCTTTCCAAGAGACCCAGTACTTC.